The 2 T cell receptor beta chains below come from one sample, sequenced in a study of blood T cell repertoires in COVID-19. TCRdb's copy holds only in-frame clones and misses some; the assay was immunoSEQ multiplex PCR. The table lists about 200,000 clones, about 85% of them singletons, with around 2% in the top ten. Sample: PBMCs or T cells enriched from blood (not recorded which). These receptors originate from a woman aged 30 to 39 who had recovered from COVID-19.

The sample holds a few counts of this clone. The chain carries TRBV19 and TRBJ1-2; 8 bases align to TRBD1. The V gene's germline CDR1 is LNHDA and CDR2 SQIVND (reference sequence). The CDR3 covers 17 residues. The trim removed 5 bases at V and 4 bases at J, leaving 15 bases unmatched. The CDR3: CASSRSLGTGTIYGYTF. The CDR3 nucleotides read TGTGCCAGTAGTCGTTCGCTAGGGACAGGAACCATCTATGGCTACACCTTC.

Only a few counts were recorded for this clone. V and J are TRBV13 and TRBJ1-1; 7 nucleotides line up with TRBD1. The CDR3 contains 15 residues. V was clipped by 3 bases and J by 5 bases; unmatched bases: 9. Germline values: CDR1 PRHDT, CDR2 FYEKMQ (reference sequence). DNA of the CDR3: TGTGCCAGCAGCTTCCGAGGGGGCCTACTTACTGAAGCTTTCTTT. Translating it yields CASSFRGGLLTEAFF. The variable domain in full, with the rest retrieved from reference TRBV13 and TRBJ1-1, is AAGVIQSPRHLIKEKRETATLKCYPIPRHDTVYWYQQGPGQDPQFLISFYEKMQSDKGSIPDRFSAQQFSDYHSELNMSSLELGDSALYFCASSFRGGLLTEAFFGQGTRLTVV.